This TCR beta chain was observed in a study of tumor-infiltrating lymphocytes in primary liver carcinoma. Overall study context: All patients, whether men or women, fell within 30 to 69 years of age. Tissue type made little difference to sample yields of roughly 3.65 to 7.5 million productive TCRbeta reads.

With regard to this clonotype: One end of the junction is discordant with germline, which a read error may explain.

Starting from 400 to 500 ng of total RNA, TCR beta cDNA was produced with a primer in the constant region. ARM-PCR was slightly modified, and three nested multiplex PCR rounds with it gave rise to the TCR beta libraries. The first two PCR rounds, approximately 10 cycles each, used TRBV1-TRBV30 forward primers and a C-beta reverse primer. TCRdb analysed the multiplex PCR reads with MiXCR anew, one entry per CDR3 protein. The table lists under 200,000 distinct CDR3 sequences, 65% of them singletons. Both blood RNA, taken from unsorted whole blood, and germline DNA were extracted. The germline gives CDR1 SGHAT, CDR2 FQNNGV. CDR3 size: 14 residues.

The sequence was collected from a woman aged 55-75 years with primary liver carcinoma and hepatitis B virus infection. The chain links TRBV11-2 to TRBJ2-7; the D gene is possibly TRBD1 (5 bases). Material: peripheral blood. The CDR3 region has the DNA TGTGCCAGCAGCTTGTGGGGCAACTCCTGCGAGCAGTACTTC. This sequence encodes CASSLWGNSCEQYF.